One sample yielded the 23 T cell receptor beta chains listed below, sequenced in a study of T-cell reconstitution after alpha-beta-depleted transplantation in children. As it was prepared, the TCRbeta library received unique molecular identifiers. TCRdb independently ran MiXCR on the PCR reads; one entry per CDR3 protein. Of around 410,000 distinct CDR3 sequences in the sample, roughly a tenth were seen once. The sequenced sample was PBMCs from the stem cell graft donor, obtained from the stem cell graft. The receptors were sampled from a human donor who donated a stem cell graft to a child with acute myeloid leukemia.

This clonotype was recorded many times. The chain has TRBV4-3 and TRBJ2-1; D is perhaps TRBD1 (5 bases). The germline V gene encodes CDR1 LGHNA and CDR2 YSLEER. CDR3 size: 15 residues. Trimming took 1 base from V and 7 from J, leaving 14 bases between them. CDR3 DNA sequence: TGCGCCAGCAGCCAAGCTGGGGCAACCGGGAATGAGCAGTTCTTC. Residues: CASSQAGATGNEQFF.

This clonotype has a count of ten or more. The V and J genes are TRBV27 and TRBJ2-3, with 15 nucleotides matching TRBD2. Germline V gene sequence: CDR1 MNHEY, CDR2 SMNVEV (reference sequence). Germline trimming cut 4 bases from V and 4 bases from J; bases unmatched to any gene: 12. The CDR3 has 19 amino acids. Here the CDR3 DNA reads TGTGCCAGCAGTTCACCCTGGACTAGCGGGGGGGCCTGGTCAGATACGCAGTATTTT. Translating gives CASSSPWTSGGAWSDTQYF.

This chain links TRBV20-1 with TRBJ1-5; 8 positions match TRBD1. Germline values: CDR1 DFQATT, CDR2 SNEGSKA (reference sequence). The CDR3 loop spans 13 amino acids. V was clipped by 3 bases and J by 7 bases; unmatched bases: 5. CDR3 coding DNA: TGCAGTGCTAGGCAGGGGGCCTGGCAGCCCCAGCATTTT. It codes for CSARQGAWQPQHF.

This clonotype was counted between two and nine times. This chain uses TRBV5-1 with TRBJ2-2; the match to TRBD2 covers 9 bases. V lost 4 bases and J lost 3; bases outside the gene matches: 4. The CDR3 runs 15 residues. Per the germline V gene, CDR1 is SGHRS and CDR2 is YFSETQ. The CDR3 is CASSPTSGYTGELFF. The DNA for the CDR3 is TGCGCCAGCAGCCCAACTAGCGGGTACACCGGGGAGCTGTTTTTT.

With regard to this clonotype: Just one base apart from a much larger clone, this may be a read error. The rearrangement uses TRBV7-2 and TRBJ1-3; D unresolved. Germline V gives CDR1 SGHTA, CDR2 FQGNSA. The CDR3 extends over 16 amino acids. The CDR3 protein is CASSSQSSVSGNTMYF. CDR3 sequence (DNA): TGTGCCAGCAGCTCACAATCTTCAGTCTCTGGAAACACCATGTATTTT. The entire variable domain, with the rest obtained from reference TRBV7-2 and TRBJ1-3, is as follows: GAGVSQSPSNKVTEKGKDVELRCDPISGHTALYWYRQSLGQGLEFLIYFQGNSAPDKSGLPSDRFSAERTGGSVSTLTIQRTQQEDSAVYLCASSSQSSVSGNTMYFGEGSWLTVV.

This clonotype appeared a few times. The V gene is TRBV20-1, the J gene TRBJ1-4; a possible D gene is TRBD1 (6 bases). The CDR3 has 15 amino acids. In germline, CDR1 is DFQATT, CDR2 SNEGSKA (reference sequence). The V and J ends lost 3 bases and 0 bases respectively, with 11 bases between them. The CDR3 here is CSASQDSATNEKLFF. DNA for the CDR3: TGCAGTGCTAGTCAGGACAGCGCAACTAATGAAAAACTGTTTTTT.

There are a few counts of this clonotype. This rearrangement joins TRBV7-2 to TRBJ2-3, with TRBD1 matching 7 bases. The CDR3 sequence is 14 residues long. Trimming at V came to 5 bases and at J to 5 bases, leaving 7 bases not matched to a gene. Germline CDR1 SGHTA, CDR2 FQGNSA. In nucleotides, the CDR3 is TGTGCCAGCAGCGGGCGACAGGGTATAGATACGCAGTATTTT. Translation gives CASSGRQGIDTQYF.

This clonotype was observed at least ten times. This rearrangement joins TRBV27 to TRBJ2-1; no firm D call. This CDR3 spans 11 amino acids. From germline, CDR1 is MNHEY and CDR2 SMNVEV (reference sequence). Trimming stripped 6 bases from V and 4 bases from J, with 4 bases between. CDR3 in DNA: TGTGCCAGCAGAATTTACAATGAGCAGTTCTTC. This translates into CASRIYNEQFF.

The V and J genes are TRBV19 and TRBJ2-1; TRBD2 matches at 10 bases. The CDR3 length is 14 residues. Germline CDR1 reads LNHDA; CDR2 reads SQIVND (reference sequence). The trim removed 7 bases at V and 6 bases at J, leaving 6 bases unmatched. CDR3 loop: CASKRPSGGNEQFF. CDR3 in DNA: TGTGCCAGTAAGCGACCTAGCGGGGGCAATGAGCAGTTCTTC.

The DNA for the CDR3 is TGTGCCAGCACAACCTTGGGCCCTAAAGCGCAAGATACGCAGTATTTT. This codes for CASTTLGPKAQDTQYF. The genes are TRBV12-3 or TRBV12-4 and TRBJ2-3, with D unclear. Trimming shortened V by 7 bases and J by 5 bases, and 22 bases separated the two germline ends. The CDR3 has 16 amino acids.

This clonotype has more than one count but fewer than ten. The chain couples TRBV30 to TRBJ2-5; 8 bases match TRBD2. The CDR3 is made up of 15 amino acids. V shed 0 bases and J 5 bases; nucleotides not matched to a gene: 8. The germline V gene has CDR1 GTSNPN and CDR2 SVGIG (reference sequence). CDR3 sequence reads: CAWSVDGGAEETQYF. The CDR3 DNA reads TGTGCCTGGAGTGTGGACGGGGGGGCCGAGGAGACCCAGTACTTC.

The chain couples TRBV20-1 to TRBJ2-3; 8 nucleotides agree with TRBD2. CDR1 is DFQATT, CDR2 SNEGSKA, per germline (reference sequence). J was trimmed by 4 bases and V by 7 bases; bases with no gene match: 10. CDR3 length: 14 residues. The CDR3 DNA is TGCAGTGTGGAACGGGAGGGCCTCTCAGATACGCAGTATTTT. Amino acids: CSVEREGLSDTQYF.

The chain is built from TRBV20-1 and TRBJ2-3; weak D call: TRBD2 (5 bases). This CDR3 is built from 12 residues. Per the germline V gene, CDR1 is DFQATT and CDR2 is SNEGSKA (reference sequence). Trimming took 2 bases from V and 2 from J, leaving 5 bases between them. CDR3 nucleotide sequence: TGCAGTGCTAGACTAGCCACAGATACGCAGTATTTT. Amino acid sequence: CSARLATDTQYF.

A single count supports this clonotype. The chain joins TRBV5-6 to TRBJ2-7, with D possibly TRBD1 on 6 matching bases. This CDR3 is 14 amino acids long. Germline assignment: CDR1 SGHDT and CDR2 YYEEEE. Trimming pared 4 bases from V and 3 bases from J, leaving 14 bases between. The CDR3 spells CASSPQGFVYEQYV. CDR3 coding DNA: TGTGCCAGCAGCCCACAGGGATTCGTCTACGAGCAGTACGTC.

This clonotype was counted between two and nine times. CDR3 sequence (DNA): TGCAGCCTGGGGGACAGGGGGCCTTTAAGCTGCGAGCAGTACGTC. This encodes CSLGDRGPLSCEQYV. The chain couples TRBV29-1 to TRBJ2-7; 12 bases match TRBD1. Trimming at V came to 8 bases and at J to 6 bases, leaving 14 bases not matched to a gene. This CDR3 region has 15 residues. From germline, CDR1 is SQVTM and CDR2 ANQGSEA.

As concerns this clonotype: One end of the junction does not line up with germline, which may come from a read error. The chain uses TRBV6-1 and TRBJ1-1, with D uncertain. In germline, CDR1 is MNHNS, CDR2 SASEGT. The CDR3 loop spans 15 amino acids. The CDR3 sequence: CASSEGSAGNTQAFF. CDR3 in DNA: TGTGCCAGCAGTGAAGGGTCGGCGGGAAACACTCAAGCTTTCTTT.

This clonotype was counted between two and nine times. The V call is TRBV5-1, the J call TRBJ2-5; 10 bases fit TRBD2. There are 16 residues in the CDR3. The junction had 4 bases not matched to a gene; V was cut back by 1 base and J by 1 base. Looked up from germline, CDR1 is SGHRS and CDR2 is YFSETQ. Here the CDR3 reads CASSLSSGSPQETQYF. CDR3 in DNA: TGCGCCAGCAGCTTGTCTAGCGGGAGTCCCCAAGAGACCCAGTACTTC.

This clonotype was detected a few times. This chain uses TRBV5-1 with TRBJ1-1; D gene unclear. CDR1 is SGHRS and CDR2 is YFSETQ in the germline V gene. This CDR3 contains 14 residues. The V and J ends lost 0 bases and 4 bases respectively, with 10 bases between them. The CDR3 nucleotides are TGCGCCAGCAGCTTGGCCCCGGGTCCCACTGAAGCTTTCTTT. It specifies CASSLAPGPTEAFF.

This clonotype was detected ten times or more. In DNA form, the CDR3 reads TGTGCCAGCAGCTTAGGCCGGGATAATTCACCCCTCCACTTT. Encoded protein: CASSLGRDNSPLHF. V and J are TRBV11-2 and TRBJ1-6; D remains ambiguous. The germline CDR1 and CDR2 sequences are SGHAT and FQNNGV. The CDR3 has 14 amino acids. V lost 1 base and J 5 bases, leaving 6 bases between the germline ends.

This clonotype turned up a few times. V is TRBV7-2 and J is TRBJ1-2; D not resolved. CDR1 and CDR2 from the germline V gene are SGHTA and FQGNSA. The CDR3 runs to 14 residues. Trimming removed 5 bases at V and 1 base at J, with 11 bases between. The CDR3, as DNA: TGTGCCAGCAGCCCCCGCAGGAGTAACTATGGCTACACCTTC. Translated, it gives CASSPRRSNYGYTF.

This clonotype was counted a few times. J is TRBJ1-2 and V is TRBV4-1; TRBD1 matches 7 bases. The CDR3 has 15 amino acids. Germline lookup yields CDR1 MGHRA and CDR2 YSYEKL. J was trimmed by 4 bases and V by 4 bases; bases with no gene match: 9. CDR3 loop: CASSLRQGTGYGYTF. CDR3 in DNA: TGCGCCAGCAGCCTCAGACAGGGTACCGGCTATGGCTACACCTTC.

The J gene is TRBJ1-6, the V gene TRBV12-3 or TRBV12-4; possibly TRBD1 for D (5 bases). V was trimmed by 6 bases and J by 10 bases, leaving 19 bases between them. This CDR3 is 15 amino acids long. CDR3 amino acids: CASSRTVGGRSPLHF. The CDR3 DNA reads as TGTGCCAGCAGCCGGACCGTTGGGGGAAGGTCACCCCTCCACTTT.

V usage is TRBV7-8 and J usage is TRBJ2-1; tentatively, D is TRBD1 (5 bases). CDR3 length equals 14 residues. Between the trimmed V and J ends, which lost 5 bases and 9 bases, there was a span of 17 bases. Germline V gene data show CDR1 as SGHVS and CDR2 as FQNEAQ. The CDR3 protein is CASSPPLTVREQFF. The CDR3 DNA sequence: TGTGCCAGCAGCCCGCCCCTGACAGTCCGTGAGCAGTTCTTC.